Presented here are 23 T cell receptor beta chains from one specimen sequenced in a study of CD8 T cells in Susac syndrome. RNA was extracted with the RNeasy kit, and a quantity of 0.5 to 1 ug was reverse transcribed using random hexamers. TCRdb re-analysed the immunoSEQ multiplex PCR reads in MiXCR, keeping a single row per CDR3 protein. The table lists a few hundred thousand distinct CDR3 sequences, around 95% of them singletons. Material for sequencing was CD4+ T cells from PBMCs. The receptors come from a human donor with multiple sclerosis.

The chain combines TRBV3-1 with TRBJ2-7; 10 bases align to TRBD1. Germline V gene lookup returns CDR1 LGHDT and CDR2 YNNKEL (reference sequence). The V gene end was trimmed by 5 bases and the J gene end by 1 base; junction bases not matched to a gene: 8. The CDR3 sequence is 16 residues long. Here the CDR3 reads CASSVRDRGISYEQYF. CDR3 sequence (DNA): TGTGCCAGCAGCGTCCGGGACAGGGGTATTTCCTACGAGCAGTACTTC.

The gene calls are TRBV16 and TRBJ2-5; D is ambiguous. This CDR3 is 11 amino acids long. Trimming pared 4 bases from V and 7 bases from J, leaving 7 bases between. Per the germline V gene, CDR1 is KGHSY and CDR2 is FQNENV. CDR3 protein: CASSLDGTQYF. DNA of the CDR3: TGTGCCAGCAGCCTAGACGGGACCCAGTACTTC.

The chain combines TRBV21-1 with TRBJ2-1. TRBV21-1 is a pseudogene locus. CDR3 length equals 11 residues. Here the CDR3 DNA reads TGTGCCAGGTTCCTAGGGAATGAGCAGTTCTTC. Encoded protein: CARFLGNEQFF.

The chain is built from TRBV6-1 and TRBJ2-3; 11 nucleotides line up with TRBD2. Per the germline V gene, CDR1 is MNHNS and CDR2 is SASEGT. The J segment lost 6 bases and the V segment lost 6 bases, leaving 14 bases of the junction unmatched. The CDR3 spans 17 residues. The CDR3 region is CASRPRRLAGFGDTQYF. CDR3 in DNA: TGTGCCAGCAGGCCCAGACGACTAGCGGGATTCGGTGATACGCAGTATTTT.

The chain is built from TRBV5-1 and TRBJ2-1; 10 positions match TRBD2. The length of the CDR3 is 15 residues. Trimming removed 7 bases from V and 6 bases from J; junction bases left unmatched: 10. From germline, CDR1 is SGHRS and CDR2 YFSETQ. The CDR3 is CASRVGLAAINEQFF. CDR3 bases: TGCGCCAGCCGAGTCGGACTAGCGGCCATCAATGAGCAGTTCTTC. The variable domain in full, with the rest retrieved from reference TRBV5-1 and TRBJ2-1, is KAGVTQTPRYLIKTRGQQVTLSCSPISGHRSVSWYQQTPGQGLQFLFEYFSETQRNKGNFPGRFSGRQFSNSRSEMNVSTLELGDSALYLCASRVGLAAINEQFFGPGTRLTVL.

This rearrangement joins TRBV6-1 to TRBJ1-2; 11 bases are a match to TRBD1. This CDR3 contains 16 residues. Per the germline V gene, CDR1 is MNHNS and CDR2 is SASEGT. Germline trimming cut 5 bases from V and 1 base from J; bases unmatched to any gene: 6. The CDR3 here is CASSNAGTGGNYGYTF. The DNA of the CDR3 is TGTGCCAGCAGTAATGCGGGGACAGGGGGTAACTATGGCTACACCTTC.

This chain connects TRBV12-3 or TRBV12-4 to TRBJ2-4, with D perhaps TRBD1 or TRBD2 (5 bases each). The length of the CDR3 is 14 residues. With 4 bases removed from V and 8 bases from J, the gap between germline ends came to 15 bases. The CDR3: CASSWDGQGDIQYF. DNA of the CDR3: TGTGCCAGCAGTTGGGACGGCCAAGGGGACATTCAGTACTTC.

CDR3 loop: CSAPGSLAAYNEQFF. In nucleotides, the CDR3 is TGCAGTGCCCCCGGCAGTCTAGCGGCGTACAATGAGCAGTTCTTC. This chain joins TRBV20-1 and TRBJ2-1, with 7 bases matching TRBD2. Unmatched junction bases numbered 12, after V lost 6 bases and J lost 4 bases. CDR1 is DFQATT, CDR2 SNEGSKA, per germline (reference sequence). This CDR3 is built from 15 residues.

This chain uses TRBV20-1 with TRBJ1-5; D not resolved. The CDR3 runs to 15 residues. Germline V lookup: CDR1 DFQATT, CDR2 SNEGSKA (reference sequence). Trimming cost V 0 bases and J 7 bases, with 16 bases left between them. The DNA for the CDR3 is TGCAGTGCTAGAGACAGCTCCAAAGGGAGGCAGCCCCAGCATTTT. Translated, it gives CSARDSSKGRQPQHF.

Here the CDR3 reads CASSTRPTGMMYF. CDR3 bases: TGTGCCAGCAGCACCCGCCCTACAGGGATGATGTACTTC. The chain carries TRBV7-9 and TRBJ2-4; D possibly corresponds to TRBD1 (6 bases). The V gene's germline CDR1 is SEHNR and CDR2 FQNEAQ (reference sequence). V lost 5 bases and J 15 bases, leaving 20 bases between the germline ends. This CDR3 contains 13 residues. The whole variable domain, remainder taken from reference TRBV7-9 and TRBJ2-4, is DTGVSQNPRHKITKRGQNVTFRCDPISEHNRLYWYRQTLGQGPEFLTYFQNEAQLEKSRLLSDRFSAERPKGSFSTLEIQRTEQGDSAMYLCASSTRPTGMMYFGAGTRLSVL.

The chain recombines TRBV12-3 or TRBV12-4 with TRBJ2-3; tentative D call: TRBD1 (5 bases). This CDR3 comprises 17 residues. The ends were cut back, 6 bases at V and 4 bases at J, with 23 bases in the middle. The CDR3 nucleotides read TGTGCCAGCAGGCCACAGATAAGGACATTTCAGGCAGATACGCAGTATTTT. Translated, it gives CASRPQIRTFQADTQYF.

The chain combines TRBV12-3 or TRBV12-4 with TRBJ2-3; tentatively, D is TRBD1 or TRBD2 (6 bases each). The CDR3 spans 13 residues. Here the CDR3 DNA reads TGTGCTAGCTCGGGGGCGCGGACAGATACGCAGTATTTT. Translation gives CASSGARTDTQYF.

The genes are TRBV3-1 and TRBJ1-5, with D maybe TRBD1 (6 bases). This CDR3 contains 15 residues. Per the germline V gene, CDR1 is LGHDT and CDR2 is YNNKEL (reference sequence). Trimming took off 3 bases at V and 2 bases at J, with 11 bases between the two ends. The CDR3 loop reads CASSQRGARNQPQHF. The CDR3 bases are TGTGCCAGCAGCCAGCGGGGGGCACGCAATCAGCCCCAGCATTTT.

In this sample, this clonotype turned up once. The chain employs TRBV7-9 and TRBJ2-1; 7 bases agree with TRBD1. Germline CDR1 is SEHNR and CDR2 is FQNEAQ (reference sequence). This CDR3 is 14 amino acids long. The trim removed 8 bases at V and 6 bases at J, leaving 10 bases unmatched. The CDR3 reads CASVKGAGRNEQFF. The CDR3 coding sequence is TGTGCCAGCGTTAAGGGGGCGGGCCGCAATGAGCAGTTCTTC.

CDR3 protein: CASSQAFRETQYF. The CDR3 bases are TGTGCCAGCAGCCAAGCTTTCCGGGAGACCCAGTACTTC. The rearrangement uses TRBV2 and TRBJ2-5; D remains ambiguous. Germline loops: CDR1 SNHLY, CDR2 FYNNEI. Trimming pared 6 bases from V and 5 bases from J, leaving 13 bases between. The CDR3 spans 13 residues.

This rearrangement joins TRBV9 to TRBJ2-3; D ambiguous. The CDR3 runs to 13 residues. V was pared by 3 bases and J by 2 bases, with 7 bases between. Germline V gene data show CDR1 as SGDLS and CDR2 as YYNGEE. The CDR3, as DNA: TGTGCCAGCAGCGGATTTTTCACAGATACGCAGTATTTT. Translation: CASSGFFTDTQYF.

V and J are TRBV12-3 or TRBV12-4 and TRBJ2-7, with a possible D match to TRBD1 (6 bases). The ends were cut back, 6 bases at V and 2 bases at J, with 17 bases in the middle. The CDR3 length is 15 residues. The CDR3, as DNA: TGTGCCAGCAGGGACTCCCGGGACACTCCCTACGAGCAGTACTTC. The encoded protein is CASRDSRDTPYEQYF.

The count of this clonotype is one. J is TRBJ1-1 and V is TRBV20-1, with D uncertain. V lost 1 base and J lost 1, with 7 bases in between. The CDR3 extends over 13 amino acids. Germline CDR1 reads DFQATT; CDR2 reads SNEGSKA (reference sequence). CDR3 sequence reads: CSARVRTNTEAFF. The DNA of the CDR3 is TGCAGTGCTAGAGTCAGGACGAACACTGAAGCTTTCTTT.

This chain's CDR3 is CASSQASRTGLHEQFF. The CDR3 DNA follows: TGTGCCAGCAGCCAAGCCTCCCGGACGGGACTGCATGAGCAGTTCTTC. The V and J genes are TRBV4-2 and TRBJ2-1; D might be TRBD2 (6 bases). Per the germline V gene, CDR1 is LGHNA and CDR2 is YNFKEQ. V dropped 1 base and J dropped 8 bases, with 18 bases sitting between them. The CDR3 length is 16 residues.

This clonotype has only one observation. The V gene is TRBV29-1, the J gene TRBJ2-5; D may be TRBD1 (5 bases). The CDR3 runs 14 residues. CDR1 is SQVTM, CDR2 ANQGSEA, per germline. V gave up 5 bases and J gave up 4 bases, with 17 bases separating them. This CDR3 reads CSVRGKVRPETQYF. In nucleotides, the CDR3 is TGCAGCGTTAGGGGAAAGGTCCGGCCAGAGACCCAGTACTTC.

This chain joins TRBV12-3 or TRBV12-4 and TRBJ2-3, with a possible D match to TRBD2 (5 bases). The CDR3 loop spans 14 amino acids. V gave up 6 bases and J gave up 3 bases, with 13 bases separating them. The CDR3 DNA reads as TGTGCCAGCAGCCACGGAGCGGCGACAGATACGCAGTATTTT. This gives the protein CASSHGAATDTQYF.

This chain joins TRBV24-1 and TRBJ1-1, with TRBD1 matching 8 bases. V shed 3 bases, J shed 4 bases, and the junction held 6 bases outside the gene matches. The CDR3 contains 15 residues. The germline gives CDR1 KGHDR, CDR2 SFDVKD. DNA of the CDR3: TGTGCCACCAGTGATGACCAGGGGGCCGGCACTGAAGCTTTCTTT. Its protein product is CATSDDQGAGTEAFF.

The rearrangement links TRBV12-3 or TRBV12-4 to TRBJ2-1, with a possible D match to TRBD2 (5 bases). The CDR3 extends over 15 amino acids. The germline V and J ends were trimmed by 9 bases and 0 bases, with 15 bases remaining between them. The CDR3 is CASSLQRSSYNEQFF. CDR3 DNA sequence: TGTGCCAGTTCCCTGCAGCGGAGCTCCTACAATGAGCAGTTCTTC.